The clone carrying this T cell receptor beta chain was picked up a small number of times. Its antigen is not identified. This specimen comes from a study of T cell repertoires in cytomegalovirus infection. Looking at the study overall: The public TCR beta signatures pointed to both CMV infection and matching HLA type.

TCRdb re-analysed the reads in MiXCR, keeping a single row per CDR3 protein. In the table there are 140,000 to 150,000 distinct CDR3 sequences, 32% of which are singletons. CDR1 and CDR2 (germline): SGHVS, FNYEAQ. The CDR3 sequence is 13 residues long. The V and J ends lost 4 bases and 5 bases respectively, with 8 bases between them. This TCR was sampled from a human donor in good health (CMV status not recorded). Some clones in this sample may be carry-over from other donors' samples. The starting material was CD8+ T cells from cultured PBMCs, obtained from culture after CMV antigen stimulation. The J gene is TRBJ1-4, the V gene TRBV7-6; D unclear. The CDR3 spells CASSSGWNEKLFF. The DNA for the CDR3 is TGTGCCAGCAGCTCAGGTTGGAATGAAAAACTGTTTTTT.